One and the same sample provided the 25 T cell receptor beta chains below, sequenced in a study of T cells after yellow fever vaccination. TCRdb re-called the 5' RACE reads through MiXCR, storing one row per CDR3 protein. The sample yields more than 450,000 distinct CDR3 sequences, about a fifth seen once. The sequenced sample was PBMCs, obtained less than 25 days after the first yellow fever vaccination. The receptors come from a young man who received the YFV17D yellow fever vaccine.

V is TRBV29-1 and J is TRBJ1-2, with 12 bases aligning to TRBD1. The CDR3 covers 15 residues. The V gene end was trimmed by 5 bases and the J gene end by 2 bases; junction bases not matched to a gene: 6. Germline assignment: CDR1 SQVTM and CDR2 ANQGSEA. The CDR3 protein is CSVLWDRGRNYGYTF. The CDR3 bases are TGCAGCGTTCTATGGGACAGGGGGCGGAACTATGGCTACACCTTC.

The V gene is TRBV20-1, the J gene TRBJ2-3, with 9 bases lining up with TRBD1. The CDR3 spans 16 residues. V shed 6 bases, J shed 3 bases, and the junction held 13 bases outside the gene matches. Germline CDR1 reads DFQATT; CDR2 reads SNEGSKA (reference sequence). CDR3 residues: CSATRPGQGATDTQYF. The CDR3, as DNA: TGCAGTGCGACTCGGCCGGGACAGGGTGCAACAGATACGCAGTATTTT.

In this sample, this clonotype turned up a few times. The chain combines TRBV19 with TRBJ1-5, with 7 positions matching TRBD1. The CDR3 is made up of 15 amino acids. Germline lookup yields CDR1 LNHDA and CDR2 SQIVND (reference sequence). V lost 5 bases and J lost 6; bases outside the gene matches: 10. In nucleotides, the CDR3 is TGTGCCAGTAGTTTTCAGAGCAGGGGGATTCAGCCCCAGCATTTT. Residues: CASSFQSRGIQPQHF.

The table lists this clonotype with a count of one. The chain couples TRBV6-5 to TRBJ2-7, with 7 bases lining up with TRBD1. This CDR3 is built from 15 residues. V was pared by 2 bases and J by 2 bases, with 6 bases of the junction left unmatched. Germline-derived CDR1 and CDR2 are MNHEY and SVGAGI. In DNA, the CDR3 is TGTGCCAGCAGTTACGCTGGGACAGACACCTACGAGCAGTACTTC. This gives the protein CASSYAGTDTYEQYF.

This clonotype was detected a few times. The CDR3 DNA follows: TGTGCCAGCAGTCATCCGGGGGGGCCCAATGAGCAGTTCTTC. It is translated as CASSHPGGPNEQFF. The rearrangement joins TRBV27 to TRBJ2-1; TRBD2 matches 8 bases. This CDR3 has 14 amino acids. Germline V gene data show CDR1 as MNHEY and CDR2 as SMNVEV (reference sequence). The junction had 6 bases not matched to a gene; V was cut back by 5 bases and J by 6 bases.

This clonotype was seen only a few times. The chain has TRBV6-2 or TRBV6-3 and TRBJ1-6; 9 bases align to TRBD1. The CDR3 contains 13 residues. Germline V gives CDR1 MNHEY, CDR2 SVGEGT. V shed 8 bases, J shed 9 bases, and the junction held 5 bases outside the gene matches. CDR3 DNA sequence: TGTGCCAGCCAGGGACAGGGTGGTTCACCCCTCCACTTT. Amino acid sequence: CASQGQGGSPLHF.

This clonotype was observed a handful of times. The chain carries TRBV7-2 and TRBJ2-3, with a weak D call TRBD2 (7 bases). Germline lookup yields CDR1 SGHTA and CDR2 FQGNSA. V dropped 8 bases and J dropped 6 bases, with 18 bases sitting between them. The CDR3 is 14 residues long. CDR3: CASARGGAVDTQYF. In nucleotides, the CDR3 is TGTGCCAGCGCCCGTGGGGGGGCTGTGGATACGCAGTATTTT.

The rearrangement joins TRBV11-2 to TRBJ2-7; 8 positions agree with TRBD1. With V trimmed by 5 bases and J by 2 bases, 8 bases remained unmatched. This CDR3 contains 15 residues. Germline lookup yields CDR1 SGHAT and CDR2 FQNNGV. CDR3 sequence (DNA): TGTGCCAGCAGCCCCTCGGGACAGGTCACCTACGAGCAGTACTTC. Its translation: CASSPSGQVTYEQYF.

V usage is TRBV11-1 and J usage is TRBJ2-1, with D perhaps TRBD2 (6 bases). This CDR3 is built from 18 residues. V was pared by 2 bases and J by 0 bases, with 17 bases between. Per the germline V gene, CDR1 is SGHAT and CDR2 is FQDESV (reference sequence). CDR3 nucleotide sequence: TGTGCCAGCAGCTTAATCCGTAGGGAGGAAAGCTCCTACAATGAGCAGTTCTTC. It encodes CASSLIRREESSYNEQFF.

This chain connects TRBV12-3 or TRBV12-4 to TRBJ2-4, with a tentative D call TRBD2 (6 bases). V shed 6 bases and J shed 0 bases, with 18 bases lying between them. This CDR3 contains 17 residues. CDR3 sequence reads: CASSPRDFLSAKNIQYF. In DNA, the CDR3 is TGTGCCAGCAGCCCTCGGGACTTTCTCTCAGCCAAAAACATTCAGTACTTC.

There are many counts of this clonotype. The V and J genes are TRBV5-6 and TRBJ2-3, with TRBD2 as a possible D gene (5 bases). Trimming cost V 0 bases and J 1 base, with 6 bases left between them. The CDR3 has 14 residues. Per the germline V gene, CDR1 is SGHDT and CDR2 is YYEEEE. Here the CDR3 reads CASSLEEGTDTQYF. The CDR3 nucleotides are TGTGCCAGCAGCTTGGAGGAGGGCACAGATACGCAGTATTTT.

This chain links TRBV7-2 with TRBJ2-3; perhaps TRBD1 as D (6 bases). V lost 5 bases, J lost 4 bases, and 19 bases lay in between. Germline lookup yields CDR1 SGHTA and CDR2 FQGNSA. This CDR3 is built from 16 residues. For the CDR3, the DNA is TGTGCCAGCAGCATATCCCCCGGTGCAGGGGCAGATACGCAGTATTTT. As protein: CASSISPGAGADTQYF.

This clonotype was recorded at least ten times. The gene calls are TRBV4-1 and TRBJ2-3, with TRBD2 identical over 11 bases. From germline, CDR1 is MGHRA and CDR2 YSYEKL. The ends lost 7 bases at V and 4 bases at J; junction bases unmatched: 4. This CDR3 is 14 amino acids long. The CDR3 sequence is CASNSGGGPDTQYF. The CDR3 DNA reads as TGCGCCAGCAATAGCGGGGGGGGCCCAGATACGCAGTATTTT.

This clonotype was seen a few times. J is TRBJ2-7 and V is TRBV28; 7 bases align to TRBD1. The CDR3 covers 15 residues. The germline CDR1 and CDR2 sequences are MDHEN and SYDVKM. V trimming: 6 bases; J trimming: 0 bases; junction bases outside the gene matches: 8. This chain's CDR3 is CASSPGQASSYEQYV. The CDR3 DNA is TGTGCCAGCAGCCCCGGACAGGCGAGCTCCTACGAGCAGTACGTC.

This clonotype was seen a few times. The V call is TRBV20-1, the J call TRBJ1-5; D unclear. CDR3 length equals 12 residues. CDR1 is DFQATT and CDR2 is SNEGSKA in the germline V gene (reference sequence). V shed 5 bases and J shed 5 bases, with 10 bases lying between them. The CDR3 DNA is TGCAGTGCTCTACACGGGGATCAGCCCCAGCATTTT. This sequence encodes CSALHGDQPQHF.

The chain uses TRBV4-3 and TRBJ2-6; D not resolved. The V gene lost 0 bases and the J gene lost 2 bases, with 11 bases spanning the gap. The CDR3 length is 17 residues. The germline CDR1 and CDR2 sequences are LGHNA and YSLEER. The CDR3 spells CASSQDLAQAGANVLTF. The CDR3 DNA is TGCGCCAGCAGCCAAGATCTGGCGCAGGCTGGGGCCAACGTCCTGACTTTC.

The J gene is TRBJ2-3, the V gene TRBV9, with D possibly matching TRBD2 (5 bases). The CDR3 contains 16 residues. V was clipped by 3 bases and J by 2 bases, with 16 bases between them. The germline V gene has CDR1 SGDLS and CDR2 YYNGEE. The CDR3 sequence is CASSETPRLTTDTQYF. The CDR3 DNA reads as TGTGCCAGCAGCGAGACTCCCCGACTAACCACAGATACGCAGTATTTT.

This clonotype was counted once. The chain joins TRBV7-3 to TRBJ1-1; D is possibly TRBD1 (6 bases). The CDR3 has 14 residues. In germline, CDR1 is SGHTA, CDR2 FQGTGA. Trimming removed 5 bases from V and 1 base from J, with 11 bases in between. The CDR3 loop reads CASSQTGPNTEAFF. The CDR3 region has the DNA TGTGCCAGCAGCCAGACAGGTCCGAACACTGAAGCTTTCTTT.

The CDR3: CARGQAETQYF. As DNA, the CDR3 is TGTGCCCGGGGACAGGCGGAGACCCAGTACTTC. The chain uses TRBV30 and TRBJ2-5; 8 nucleotides line up with TRBD1. This CDR3 region has 11 residues. Germline values: CDR1 GTSNPN, CDR2 SVGIG (reference sequence). V dropped 8 bases and J dropped 5; count of bases not matched to a gene: 4.

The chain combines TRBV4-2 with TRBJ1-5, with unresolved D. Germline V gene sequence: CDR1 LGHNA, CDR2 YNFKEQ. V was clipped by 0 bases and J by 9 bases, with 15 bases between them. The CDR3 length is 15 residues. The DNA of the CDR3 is TGTGCCAGCAGCCAAGATCCCGCAGGTTCATCGCCCCAGCATTTT. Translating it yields CASSQDPAGSSPQHF.

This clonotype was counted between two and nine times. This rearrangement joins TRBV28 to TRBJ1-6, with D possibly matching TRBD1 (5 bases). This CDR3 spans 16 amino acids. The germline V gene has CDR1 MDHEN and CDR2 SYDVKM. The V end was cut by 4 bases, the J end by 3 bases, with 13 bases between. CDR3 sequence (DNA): TGTGCCAGCAGTTCTCCCACGCAGGGCTATAATTCACCCCTCCACTTT. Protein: CASSSPTQGYNSPLHF.

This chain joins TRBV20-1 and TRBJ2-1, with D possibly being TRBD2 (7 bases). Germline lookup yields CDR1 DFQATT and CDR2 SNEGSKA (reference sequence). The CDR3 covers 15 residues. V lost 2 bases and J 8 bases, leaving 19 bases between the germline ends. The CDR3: CSARLGQRRGDEQFF. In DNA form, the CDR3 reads TGCAGTGCTAGACTCGGACAGCGTCGGGGGGATGAGCAGTTCTTC.

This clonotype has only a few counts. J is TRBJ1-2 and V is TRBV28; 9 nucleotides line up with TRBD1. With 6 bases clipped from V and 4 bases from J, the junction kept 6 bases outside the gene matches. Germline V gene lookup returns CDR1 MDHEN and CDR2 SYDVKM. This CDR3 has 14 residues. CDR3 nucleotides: TGTGCCAGCAGATGGGACAGGGCCCTCTATGGCTACACCTTC. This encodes CASRWDRALYGYTF.

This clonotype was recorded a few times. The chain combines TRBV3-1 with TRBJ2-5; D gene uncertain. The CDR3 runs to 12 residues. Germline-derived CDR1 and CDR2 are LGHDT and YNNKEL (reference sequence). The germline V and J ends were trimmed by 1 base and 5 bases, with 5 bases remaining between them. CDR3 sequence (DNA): TGTGCCAGCAGCCAAGTCCATGAGACCCAGTACTTC. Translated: CASSQVHETQYF.

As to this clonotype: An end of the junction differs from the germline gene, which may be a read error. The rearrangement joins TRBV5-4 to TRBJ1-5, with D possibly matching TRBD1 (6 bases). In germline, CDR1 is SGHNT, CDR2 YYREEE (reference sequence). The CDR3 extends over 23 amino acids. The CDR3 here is CASSLAWLYAGDTQFHGNQPQHF. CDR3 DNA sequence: TGTGCCAGCAGTTTGGCTTGGCTGTATGCGGGGGACACCCAGTTTCATGGAAATCAGCCCCAGCATTTT. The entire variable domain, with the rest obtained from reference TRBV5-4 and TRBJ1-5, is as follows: ETGVTQSPTHLIKTRGQQVTLRCSSQSGHNTVSWYQQALGQGPQFIFQYYREEENGRGNFPPRFSGLQFPNYSSELNVNALELDDSALYLCASSLAWLYAGDTQFHGNQPQHFGDGTRLSIL.